These 20 T cell receptor beta chains were sequenced from one sample in a study of control samples from healthy donors and cancer patients. Using immunoSEQ multiplex PCR, the repertoire was profiled, and TCRdb retains in-frame clones only, with some absent. This sample has just over 150,000 clones, with 85% to 95% found just once. The specimen sequenced was blood. These receptors originate from a man aged 50 to 59 in good health.

This clone has more than one count but fewer than ten. The chain employs TRBV14 and TRBJ1-3; 8 bases align to TRBD1. Germline CDR1 is SGHDN and CDR2 is FVKESK. The ends lost 4 bases at V and 1 base at J; junction bases unmatched: 6. This CDR3 contains 16 residues. Here the CDR3 DNA reads TGTGCCAGCAGCCTCGGACAGGGAGGATCTGGAAACACCATATATTTT. This translates into CASSLGQGGSGNTIYF.

This chain links TRBV27 with TRBJ2-1; D gene unclear. Germline V gene sequence: CDR1 MNHEY, CDR2 SMNVEV (reference sequence). Trimming took off 4 bases at V and 10 bases at J, with 20 bases between the two ends. CDR3 length equals 15 residues. The CDR3 loop reads CASSSPDGGFREQFF. The CDR3 DNA reads TGTGCCAGCAGTTCTCCGGATGGCGGATTTCGGGAGCAGTTCTTC.

The V and J genes are TRBV25-1 and TRBJ2-1; tentative D call: TRBD1 (5 bases). Germline CDR1 reads MGHDK; CDR2 reads SYGVNS. Trimming stripped 3 bases from V and 9 bases from J, with 9 bases between. The CDR3 runs 12 residues. CDR3 protein: CASSDWGFEQFF. For the CDR3, the DNA is TGTGCCAGCAGTGATTGGGGCTTTGAGCAGTTCTTC.

The chain couples TRBV5-1 to TRBJ1-1; 8 bases are a match to TRBD1. J gave up 7 bases and V 7 bases, and 9 bases lay outside the gene matches. CDR3 size: 13 residues. Germline V CDR1 and CDR2: SGHRS, YFSETQ. Written as DNA, the CDR3 is TGCGCCAGCCAACAGGGGGACGGGAATGAAGCTTTCTTT. Encoded protein: CASQQGDGNEAFF.

This clone was seen more than once but under ten times. CDR3 nucleotides: TGTGCCTGCTCTAGCGGGAGGGGGAAAGAGACCCAGTACTTC. It is translated as CACSSGRGKETQYF. The chain joins TRBV6-5 to TRBJ2-5; 12 positions agree with TRBD2. Germline-derived CDR1 and CDR2 are MNHEY and SVGAGI. The J segment lost 3 bases and the V segment lost 11 bases, leaving 7 bases of the junction unmatched. The CDR3 loop spans 14 amino acids.

This chain connects TRBV15 to TRBJ2-2, with D possibly matching TRBD1 (6 bases). V was shortened by 2 bases and J by 2 bases, with 12 bases between the two germline ends. The CDR3 is made up of 16 amino acids. Germline CDR1 reads LNHNV; CDR2 reads YYDKDF (reference sequence). The CDR3: CATSRNLDRNTGELFF. The CDR3 nucleotides are TGTGCCACCAGCAGAAATTTGGACAGAAACACCGGGGAGCTGTTTTTT.

Details on this clone: Different DNA sequences within this sample yield the same CDR3. The rearrangement joins TRBV29-1 to TRBJ2-5; maybe TRBD2 (7 bases). Trimming took off 0 bases at V and 4 bases at J, with 27 bases between the two ends. The CDR3 covers 19 residues. Germline loops: CDR1 SQVTM, CDR2 ANQGSEA. The CDR3 sequence is CSVEDLGGRGRKGGETQYF. DNA for the CDR3: TGCAGCGTTGAAGATCTCGGGGGGCGGGGTCGGAAGGGTGGAGAGACCCAGTACTTC. The complete variable domain, with remaining parts taken from reference TRBV29-1 and TRBJ2-5, reads SAVISQKPSRDICQRGTSLTIQCQVDSQVTMMFWYRQQPGQSLTLIATANQGSEATYESGFVIDKFPISRPNLTFSTLTVSNMSPEDSSIYLCSVEDLGGRGRKGGETQYFGPGTRLLVL.

J is TRBJ2-7 and V is TRBV2; TRBD2 aligns across 7 bases. V lost 5 bases to trimming and J lost 4 bases; unmatched junction nucleotides: 8. This CDR3 is built from 14 residues. In germline, CDR1 is SNHLY, CDR2 FYNNEI. The CDR3 DNA reads as TGTGCCAGCAGTTCCGGGACTACCTCTTACGAGCAGTACTTC. Translation: CASSSGTTSYEQYF. The whole variable domain, remainder taken from reference TRBV2 and TRBJ2-7, is EPEVTQTPSHQVTQMGQEVILRCVPISNHLYFYWYRQILGQKVEFLVSFYNNEISEKSEIFDDQFSVERPDGSNFTLKIRSTKLEDSAMYFCASSSGTTSYEQYFGPGTRLTVT.

The chain joins TRBV4-1 to TRBJ2-1; 7 positions match TRBD1. Germline V gene sequence: CDR1 MGHRA, CDR2 YSYEKL. The V and J ends lost 4 bases and 4 bases, in that order; junction bases with no gene match: 13. The CDR3 is 17 residues long. CDR3 DNA: TGCGCCAGCAGCCGAGAGGTCCCGGGACAGAGATACAATGAGCAGTTCTTC. Encoded protein: CASSREVPGQRYNEQFF.

V and J are TRBV27 and TRBJ2-1, with D perhaps being TRBD1 or TRBD2 (6 bases each). Germline V gene data show CDR1 as MNHEY and CDR2 as SMNVEV (reference sequence). The germline V and J ends were trimmed by 6 bases and 0 bases, with 12 bases remaining between them. This CDR3 contains 15 residues. The CDR3 spells CASSLGGFSYNEQFF. CDR3 nucleotides: TGTGCCAGCAGCCTAGGGGGGTTCTCCTACAATGAGCAGTTCTTC.

The chain has TRBV18 and TRBJ1-2; 8 bases align to TRBD1. Germline lookup yields CDR1 KGHSH and CDR2 LQKENI. The CDR3 is 15 residues long. With 0 bases clipped from V and 4 bases from J, the junction kept 4 bases outside the gene matches. The CDR3 sequence is CASSPPGTGSYGYTF. CDR3 DNA: TGTGCCAGCTCACCACCCGGGACAGGAAGCTATGGCTACACCTTC.

The chain uses TRBV5-5 and TRBJ2-1; D gene ambiguous. V lost 3 bases and J lost 3, with 13 bases in between. CDR1 is SGHKS and CDR2 is YYEKEE in the germline V gene (reference sequence). This CDR3 has 15 amino acids. CDR3 DNA sequence: TGTGCCAGCAGCTCTATCCCCCAAAACTACAATGAGCAGTTCTTC. Translating gives CASSSIPQNYNEQFF.

This clone was seen a handful of times. The rearrangement uses TRBV28 and TRBJ1-2, with TRBD1 matching 9 bases. This CDR3 spans 16 amino acids. Germline V gives CDR1 MDHEN, CDR2 SYDVKM. Trimming at V came to 6 bases and at J to 0 bases, leaving 8 bases not matched to a gene. The CDR3, as DNA: TGTGCCAGCAGACTTGGGACAGGGCAGGCTAACTATGGCTACACCTTC. Its protein product is CASRLGTGQANYGYTF.

The chain links TRBV5-4 to TRBJ2-7; 8 nucleotides match TRBD2. In germline, CDR1 is SGHNT, CDR2 YYREEE (reference sequence). The CDR3 consists of 12 residues. After removal of 3 bases from V and 4 bases from J, the junction contained 0 bases not matched to a gene. As DNA, the CDR3 is TGTGCCAGCAGCTCTAGCGGGTACGAGCAGTACTTC. Translating it yields CASSSSGYEQYF.

This chain links TRBV3-1 (or the pseudogene TRBV3-2) with TRBJ2-7; D is unclear. Germline V gene lookup returns CDR1 LGHDT and CDR2 YNNKEL (reference sequence). The CDR3 runs 15 residues. The V and J ends lost 5 bases and 0 bases respectively, with 14 bases between them. CDR3 in DNA: TGTGCCAGCAGCGCTCGACCAATCCTCTCCTACGAGCAGTACTTC. Protein sequence: CASSARPILSYEQYF.

The J gene is TRBJ1-2, the V gene TRBV28; D is ambiguous. This CDR3 is 14 amino acids long. Trimming took off 8 bases at V and 8 bases at J, with 21 bases between the two ends. Germline CDR1 MDHEN, CDR2 SYDVKM. Written as DNA, the CDR3 is TGTGCCAGCTGTGAAGACGGCCCGGTTCAAGGCTACACCTTC. Protein product: CASCEDGPVQGYTF.

This chain connects TRBV5-8 to TRBJ2-7; D assignment may be TRBD1 or TRBD2 (6 bases each). The CDR3 sequence is 15 residues long. The V end lost 5 bases, the J end lost 8 bases, and 23 bases lay between the germline ends. CDR1 SGHTS and CDR2 YDEGEE come from the germline V gene. CDR3 residues: CASRQQGLRTTKQYF. The CDR3 bases are TGTGCCAGCAGGCAACAGGGTCTGCGGACTACGAAGCAGTACTTC.

This clone was seen a handful of times. The chain is built from TRBV7-9 and TRBJ1-2; 7 bases match TRBD1. Germline CDR1 and CDR2: SEHNR and FQNEAQ (reference sequence). J gave up 6 bases and V 2 bases, and 6 bases lay outside the gene matches. The CDR3 covers 14 residues. The CDR3 DNA is TGTGCCAGCAGCTTATCCGCGACAGGGAATGGCTACACCTTC. Its protein is CASSLSATGNGYTF.

This chain links TRBV5-1 with TRBJ2-7; D is unclear. The CDR3 length is 14 residues. CDR1 and CDR2 from the germline V gene are SGHRS and YFSETQ. Trimming removed 0 bases from V and 5 bases from J, with 12 bases in between. The CDR3 region has the DNA TGCGCCAGCAGCTTGGGGCACAGCTCGGACGAGCAGTACTTC. Encoded protein: CASSLGHSSDEQYF.

The V gene is TRBV12-5, the J gene TRBJ2-1; 11 positions match TRBD2. The germline V gene has CDR1 LGHNT and CDR2 FRNRAP. The CDR3 loop spans 16 amino acids. The trim removed 1 base at V and 2 bases at J, leaving 1 base unmatched. The CDR3 spells CASGLGGLAAYNEQFF. The CDR3 bases are TGTGCTAGTGGTTTGGGGGGACTAGCGGCCTACAATGAGCAGTTCTTC.